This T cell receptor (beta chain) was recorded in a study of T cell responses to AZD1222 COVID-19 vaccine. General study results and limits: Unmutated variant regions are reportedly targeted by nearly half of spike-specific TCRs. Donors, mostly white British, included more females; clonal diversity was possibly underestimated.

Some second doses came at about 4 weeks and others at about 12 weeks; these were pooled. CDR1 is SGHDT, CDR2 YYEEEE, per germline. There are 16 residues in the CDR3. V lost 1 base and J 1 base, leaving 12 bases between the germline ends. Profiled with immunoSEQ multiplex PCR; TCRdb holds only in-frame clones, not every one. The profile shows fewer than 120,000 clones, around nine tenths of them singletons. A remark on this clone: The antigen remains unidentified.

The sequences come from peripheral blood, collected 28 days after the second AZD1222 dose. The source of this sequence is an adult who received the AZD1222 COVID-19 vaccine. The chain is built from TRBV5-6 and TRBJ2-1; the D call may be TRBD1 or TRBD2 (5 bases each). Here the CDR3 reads CASSLRGPGSYNEQFF. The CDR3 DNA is TGTGCCAGCAGCTTGCGGGGCCCGGGGTCCTACAATGAGCAGTTCTTC.